This T cell receptor (beta chain) derives from a study of Tregs in tolerant kidney transplant recipients (dated by TCRdb to between 2018 and 2021). In the study overall: Transplants used related donors with nonmyeloablative bone marrow transplantation; mixed chimerism was transient in the human trials. The study used TCRbeta sequencing to identify donor-specific regulatory T cells before combined kidney and bone marrow transplantation, then tracked those cells after transplant. What the research found in general, with its limitations: Although technical replication error seemed to be minimal, the question of biological reproducibility was not addressed directly. Donor-specific Treg expansion exceeded global Treg expansion in tolerant patients, suggesting antigen-driven rather than nonspecific expansion. Because the study included only a small number of patients, the results must be confirmed in larger populations and under other immunosuppression protocols. For some patients the PCR primers changed over time, which made it impossible to compare the samples from those patients at the nucleotide level. Expanding Tregs with activated donor B cells appeared to identify the most biologically relevant and donor-specific TCRbeta repertoire.

Trimming costs V 2 bases and J 5 bases, and their ends lie 13 bases apart. According to the germline V gene, CDR1 reads SGHRS and CDR2 reads YFSETQ. Spanning cysteine to phenylalanine, the CDR3 consists of 14 amino acids. The kept DNA is CDR3 alone, 42 bases in frame from the first base. This clone has a single count. Its target antigen remains unknown. There are no base qualities to consult, and no much larger clone falls within one base. For TCRbeta CDR3 sequencing, genomic DNA from the sorted cells was extracted using the QIAGEN DNeasy Blood and Tissue Kit. High-throughput TCRbeta CDR3 sequencing, including PCR amplification with bias correction and internal controls, was performed commercially through immunoSEQ. The authors' analysis ran thus. A unique productive TCRbeta sequence was defined by the CDR3 nucleotide sequence when primers matched, and otherwise by the CDR3 amino acid sequence together with the Vbeta and Jbeta genes. To correct sorting error, sequences shared between sorted populations at a frequency ratio of 2:1 or less were removed; the rest were assigned to the higher population. A sequence was defined as donor-reactive if the sequence was expanded at least 5-fold in CFSE-low cells compared with unstimulated cells and had a frequency of at least 0.01% in CFSE-low cells. Repertoire divergence was quantified by Jensen-Shannon divergence calculated from the top 100 TCRbeta sequences ranked by frequency. For samples with multiple sequencing runs, sorting error was corrected in each run separately before the runs were combined. Here the immuneACCESS table is served through TCRdb, limited to in-frame sequences with V and J called. Missing clones are a known gap in these copies; in checked studies unresolved V genes cover under half, and the rest lacks a known reason. That table furnishes V, J and clone size, whereas the DNA furnished D and trimming. The table for this sample lists 50,000 to 75,000 clones; roughly 98% of them were counted only once. Jointly, the top ten make up 0.34% of the sample.

Interpreted using the paper, the time point label stands for: blood sample drawn before combined kidney and bone marrow transplant. Unstimulated Tregs (CD4+CD25+CD127-), CD4+ non-Tregs (CD4+CD25-), CD4 and CD8 cells were FACS-sorted from thawed PBMCs. Thawed PBMCs were rested overnight at 37 degrees C with 200 to 250 IU/ml IL-2 before Treg sorting. The patients were a few recipients of combined kidney and bone marrow transplants from the ITN036ST trial, and samples were available only from these trial subjects. Healthy control blood was processed to PBMCs by Ficoll density gradient and cryopreserved, and patient PBMCs were collected before and after transplant.

Specimen: Tregs from blood, collected before the transplant. This TCR was recovered from a human donor who received a combined kidney and bone marrow transplant. This sequence uses TRBV5-1 and TRBJ2-5; TRBD2 is a weak D gene call, 5 bases matching. The DNA sequence reads TGCGCCAGCAGCTTAATTCGGGATGGGGAGACCCAGTACTTC. This gives the protein CASSLIRDGETQYF. With all but the CDR3 taken from the reference TRBV5-1 and TRBJ2-5 genes, the full variable domain is: KAGVTQTPRYLIKTRGQQVTLSCSPISGHRSVSWYQQTPGQGLQFLFEYFSETQRNKGNFPGRFSGRQFSNSRSEMNVSTLELGDSALYLCASSLIRDGETQYFGPGTRLLVL.